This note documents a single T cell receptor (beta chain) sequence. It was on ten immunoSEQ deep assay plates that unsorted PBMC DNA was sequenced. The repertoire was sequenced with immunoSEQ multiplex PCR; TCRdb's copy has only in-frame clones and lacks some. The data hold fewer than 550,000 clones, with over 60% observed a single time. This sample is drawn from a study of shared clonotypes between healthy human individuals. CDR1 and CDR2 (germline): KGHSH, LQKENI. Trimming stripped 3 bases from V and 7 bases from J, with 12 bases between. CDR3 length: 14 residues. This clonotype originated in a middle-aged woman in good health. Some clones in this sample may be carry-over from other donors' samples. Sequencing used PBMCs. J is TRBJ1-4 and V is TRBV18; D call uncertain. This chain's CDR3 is CASSPAGLGEKLFF. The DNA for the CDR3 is TGTGCCAGCTCACCGGCCGGGCTCGGTGAAAAACTGTTTTTT.